The 9 T cell receptor beta chains in this list originate from one sample, sequenced in a study of blood T cell repertoires in COVID-19 (dated by TCRdb to the early 2020s). Receptor amplification or capture employed the immunoSEQ multiplex PCR assay. Entries here come from immuneACCESS through TCRdb and include only in-frame sequences with V and J called. Some clones fail to appear in such tables; in the studies checked, an unresolved V gene covers under half of the shortfall, and the cause of the remainder is unknown. The table for this sample lists roughly 400,000 clones; around 92% of them were counted only once. Less than 2% of the sample rests with the top ten. Sequencing was carried out using PBMCs or T cells enriched from blood (not recorded which). All receptors derive from a woman aged 25 to 39 who had recovered from COVID-19.

The gene calls are TRBV11-1 and TRBJ1-2; D is undetermined. Trimming left V 3 bases short and J 12 bases short, with 14 bases between. The CDR3 loop spans 12 amino acids. Germline V lookup: CDR1 SGHAT, CDR2 FQDESV (reference sequence). The CDR3 nucleotides are TGTGCCAGCAGCTTCGGCGCGGATAAGCACACCTTC. It translates to CASSFGADKHTF.

This clone turned up a few times. The rearrangement uses TRBV28 and TRBJ2-7, with TRBD2 matching 7 bases. The CDR3 has 14 amino acids. With V trimmed by 8 bases and J by 0 bases, 7 bases remained unmatched. The germline CDR1 and CDR2 sequences are MDHEN and SYDVKM. Here the CDR3 reads CASVTQRGSYEQYF. The CDR3 DNA sequence: TGTGCCAGCGTCACCCAGCGGGGCTCCTACGAGCAGTACTTC.

The V and J genes are TRBV5-6 and TRBJ2-3, with 10 bases identical to TRBD1. This CDR3 has 15 residues. The J segment lost 6 bases and the V segment lost 3 bases, leaving 7 bases of the junction unmatched. CDR1 is SGHDT and CDR2 is YYEEEE in the germline V gene. The CDR3: CASSWRDRGTDTQYF. The CDR3 bases are TGTGCCAGCAGCTGGAGGGACAGGGGAACTGATACGCAGTATTTT. The entire variable domain, with the rest obtained from reference TRBV5-6 and TRBJ2-3, is as follows: DAGVTQSPTHLIKTRGQQVTLRCSPKSGHDTVSWYQQALGQGPQFIFQYYEEEERQRGNFPDRFSGHQFPNYSSELNVNALLLGDSALYLCASSWRDRGTDTQYFGPGTRLTVL.

The chain carries TRBV6-5 and TRBJ1-1, with D possibly TRBD1 on 6 matching bases. CDR1 and CDR2 from the germline V gene are MNHEY and SVGAGI. The CDR3 extends over 16 amino acids. V lost 0 bases and J lost 2, with 13 bases in between. The CDR3 protein is CASSYSTPGQNTEAFF. CDR3 bases: TGTGCCAGCAGTTACTCGACCCCGGGACAAAACACTGAAGCTTTCTTT.

This rearrangement joins TRBV3-1 (or the pseudogene TRBV3-2) to TRBJ1-1, with D unclear. The CDR3 is 13 residues long. V dropped 3 bases and J dropped 0 bases, with 5 bases sitting between them. Germline CDR1 reads LGHDT; CDR2 reads YNNKEL (reference sequence). CDR3 nucleotide sequence: TGTGCCAGCAGCCACTTATTGAACACTGAAGCTTTCTTT. It encodes CASSHLLNTEAFF.

The gene calls are TRBV11-2 and TRBJ2-5; D may be TRBD2 (7 bases). Trimming took 4 bases from V and 5 from J, leaving 14 bases between them. This CDR3 contains 14 residues. Germline CDR1 and CDR2: SGHAT and FQNNGV. CDR3 sequence reads: CASSYGGAGETQYF. Written as DNA, the CDR3 is TGTGCCAGCAGCTATGGGGGGGCCGGGGAGACCCAGTACTTC.

The rearrangement joins TRBV10-1 to TRBJ1-1; TRBD1 matches 7 bases. Germline V gene sequence: CDR1 WNHNN, CDR2 SYGVQD (reference sequence). This CDR3 is 13 amino acids long. Losses at the gene ends were 7 bases for V and 2 bases for J; bases not matched to a gene: 4. CDR3 amino acids: CASTTGVNTEAFF. In DNA, the CDR3 is TGCGCCAGCACTACAGGGGTTAACACTGAAGCTTTCTTT.

V and J are TRBV3-1 (or the pseudogene TRBV3-2) and TRBJ2-7; TRBD2 matches 10 bases. The V gene end was trimmed by 4 bases and the J gene end by 3 bases; junction bases not matched to a gene: 3. CDR3 length: 14 amino acids. Germline V gives CDR1 LGHDT, CDR2 YNNKEL (reference sequence). CDR3 coding DNA: TGTGCCAGCAGCCTTCGGACTAGCGGCTACGAGCAGTACTTC. Translation: CASSLRTSGYEQYF.

V gene TRBV5-1 combines with J gene TRBJ2-7, with 9 bases lining up with TRBD1. The length of the CDR3 is 14 residues. Germline V gives CDR1 SGHRS, CDR2 YFSETQ. With V trimmed by 7 bases and J by 3 bases, 8 bases remained unmatched. In DNA form, the CDR3 reads TGCGCCAGCGGAGATACAGGGGGCGGCTACGAGCAGTACTTC. It yields the protein CASGDTGGGYEQYF.